This TCR beta chain came from a study of CD8+ T cells in alopecia areata. In this sample, this clone is large. Extraction of RNA preceded its reverse transcription into cDNA, which served as the sequencing template. Assay used: immunoSEQ multiplex PCR; TCRdb lists only in-frame clones, some missing. The data show 3,500 to 4,000 clones, with around 70% seen just once and 9.3% held by the top ten. Treatment noted: oral pan-JAK inhibitor, 5-10 mg twice daily. Specimens obtained from alopecia areata patients comprised lesional scalp punch biopsies and peripheral blood. The germline V gene has CDR1 MNHEY and CDR2 SVGAGI. The CDR3 has 14 residues. The V and J ends lost 0 bases and 6 bases respectively, with 8 bases between them.

The clonotype originates from a human donor with alopecia areata. This specimen was skin, taken at week 24, from a patient treated with tofacitinib. The J gene is TRBJ1-4, the V gene TRBV6-5; the D gene is possibly TRBD1 (5 bases). The DNA of the CDR3 is TGTGCCAGCAGTTACTCCGTAGGGGATGAAAAACTGTTTTTT. Its protein is CASSYSVGDEKLFF.